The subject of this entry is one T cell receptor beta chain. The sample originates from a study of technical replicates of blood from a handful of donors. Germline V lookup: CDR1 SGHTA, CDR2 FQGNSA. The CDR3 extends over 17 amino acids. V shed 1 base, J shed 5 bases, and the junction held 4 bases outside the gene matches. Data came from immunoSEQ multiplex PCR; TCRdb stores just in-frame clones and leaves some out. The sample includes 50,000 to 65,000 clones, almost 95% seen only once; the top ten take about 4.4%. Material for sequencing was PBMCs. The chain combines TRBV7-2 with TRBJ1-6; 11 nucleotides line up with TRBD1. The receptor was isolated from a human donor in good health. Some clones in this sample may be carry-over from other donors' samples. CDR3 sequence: CASSLVGTGGNNSPLHF. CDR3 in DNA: TGTGCCAGCAGCTTAGTGGGGACAGGGGGAAATAATTCACCCCTCCACTTT.